The rows below give T cell receptor beta chains drawn from one sample of a study of T-cell memory formation after mild COVID-19. TCRdb analysed the 5' RACE reads with MiXCR anew, one entry per CDR3 protein. The sample contains 500,000 to 600,000 distinct CDR3 sequences, roughly 18% of which appear only once. The specimen was PBMCs or a T cell subset sorted from them (not recorded which). All receptors derive from an adult woman who had mild COVID-19 (a few samples of this study predate the infection). Cell type and time point are not known. Both conserved end residues are part of each CDR3. The order of the fields is CDR3 DNA, CDR3 protein, V gene, CDR3 length, clone size, J gene, D gene. D genes are given only for firm matches. Rows may omit the clone size; those that give it use once, few, many or a size class.

TGTGCCAGCAGCGTATCAGATAGCGGGAGTTCCTACGAGCAGTACTTC | CASSVSDSGSSYEQYF | TRBV9 | 16 | few | TRBJ2-7 | TRBD2
TGCAGTGCTAGAGCCCGGACTAGCTTGTGGCATGAGCAGTTCTTC | CSARARTSLWHEQFF | TRBV20-1 | 15 | - | TRBJ2-1 | TRBD2
TGCGCCAGCAGCCAAGAAAGGCGACAGGGGACGATCGAGCAGTACTTC | CASSQERRQGTIEQYF | TRBV4-1 | 16 | - | TRBJ2-7 | TRBD1
TGTGCCAGCAGTTTATTGGGACAGGGGGCTGGGTACGAGCAGTACTTC | CASSLLGQGAGYEQYF | TRBV28 | 16 | - | TRBJ2-7 | TRBD1
TGCAGTGCACCCGGGACAGGGCCTGGAAACACCATATATTTT | CSAPGTGPGNTIYF | TRBV20-1 | 14 | few | TRBJ1-3 | TRBD1
TGCGCCAGCAGCTTATCTACCGTCGGGACTAGCGGGACTTACGAGCAGTACTTC | CASSLSTVGTSGTYEQYF | TRBV5-1 | 18 | many | TRBJ2-7 | TRBD2
TGTGCCAGCAGCCCCAACGTACTAGCGGGGGGGCCCACAGATACGCAGTATTTT | CASSPNVLAGGPTDTQYF | TRBV7-8 | 18 | - | TRBJ2-3 | TRBD2
TGTGCCAGCAGCTCGGCCCAGAGGAGCACCGAGCAGTACTTC | CASSSAQRSTEQYF | TRBV5-4 | 14 | few | TRBJ2-7 | -
TGTGCCAGCAGCTCGGGGCGCGGCGGGAGGCCGTCTACAGATACGCAGTATTTT | CASSSGRGGRPSTDTQYF | TRBV7-9 | 18 | few | TRBJ2-3 | TRBD2
TGTGCCATCAGTGCAGGACAGACACTCTTGAATACGCAGTATTTT | CAISAGQTLLNTQYF | TRBV10-3 | 15 | few | TRBJ2-3 | -
TGTGCCAGCGACGATGACAGCCCAGATACGCAGTATTTT | CASDDDSPDTQYF | TRBV7-8 | 13 | few | TRBJ2-3 | -
TGCGCCAGCAGCCTAACAGGGCTGGGGCCATACAATGAGCAGTTCTTC | CASSLTGLGPYNEQFF | TRBV4-1 | 16 | many | TRBJ2-1 | -
TGTGCCATCGGAACGGCCCCCGAAGCTTTCTTT | CAIGTAPEAFF | TRBV10-3 | 11 | - | TRBJ1-1 | -
TGTGCCAGCAGCCAGGATGGCTCGCCGCCCTCCTACAATGAGCAGTTCTTC | CASSQDGSPPSYNEQFF | TRBV5-4 | 17 | few | TRBJ2-1 | -
TGCAGCGTCCTAGGACAGGCCACCTATGGCTACACCTTC | CSVLGQATYGYTF | TRBV29-1 | 13 | few | TRBJ1-2 | TRBD1
TGCAGATTGGGACAGGGGCTTGGAGAGACCCAGTACTTC | CRLGQGLGETQYF | TRBV20-1 | 13 | - | TRBJ2-5 | TRBD1
TGTGCCAGCAGCTTGGCCGCAGGGGGCGCGTTCGAGCAGTACTTC | CASSLAAGGAFEQYF | TRBV5-6 | 15 | - | TRBJ2-7 | TRBD1
TGCGCCAGCAGCCCCCCTATGGGGGATGGAAACACCATATATTTT | CASSPPMGDGNTIYF | TRBV5-1 | 15 | few | TRBJ1-3 | -
TGTGCCAGCAGCGCCCCTCCTCCCCCCGATTCCTCCTCCTACGAGCAGTACTTC | CASSAPPPPDSSSYEQYF | TRBV21-1 | 18 | few | TRBJ2-7 | -
TGTGCCAGCAGCACTCACAATGAGCAGTTCTTC | CASSTHNEQFF | TRBV7-9 | 11 | - | TRBJ2-1 | -
TGTGCCAGCTCACCAGAGGGACTACGCCGCACAGATACGCAGTATTTT | CASSPEGLRRTDTQYF | TRBV18 | 16 | - | TRBJ2-3 | TRBD2
TGTGCCAGCAGTTCGAGGAACTTCGACTACAATGAGCAGTTCTTC | CASSSRNFDYNEQFF | TRBV5-4 | 15 | - | TRBJ2-1 | -
TGTGCCAGCAGTTACTCGATGACAGGGGACGGGTCAGATACGCAGTATTTT | CASSYSMTGDGSDTQYF | TRBV6-5 | 17 | few | TRBJ2-3 | TRBD1
TGTGCCAGCTCACCCGCCGGGGGGCTTCTCGAGCAGTACTTC | CASSPAGGLLEQYF | TRBV18 | 14 | - | TRBJ2-7 | -
TGCAGCGCCCTGGGGCTGTCTTCCTACGAGCAGTACTTC | CSALGLSSYEQYF | TRBV29-1 | 13 | - | TRBJ2-7 | -
TGTGCCAGTAGTATTAATGGGGAGAACACCGGGGAGCTGTTTTTT | CASSINGENTGELFF | TRBV19 | 15 | - | TRBJ2-2 | -
TGTGCCAGCAGCTTCGATCGGGGGGGGAAGCAGTTCTTC | CASSFDRGGKQFF | TRBV7-2 | 13 | - | TRBJ2-1 | TRBD2
TGTGCCAGCAGCCATGGGACTACAAGGGAGACCCAGTACTTC | CASSHGTTRETQYF | TRBV7-9 | 14 | few | TRBJ2-5 | TRBD2
TGCGCCAGCAGCCCGTCGGGGTTGGAGGGCGAGCAGTACTTC | CASSPSGLEGEQYF | TRBV5-1 | 14 | - | TRBJ2-7 | -
TGTGCCAGCAGCGCTCTTGGGGGGGATAGCAATCAGCCCCAGCATTTT | CASSALGGDSNQPQHF | TRBV5-5 | 16 | many | TRBJ1-5 | -
TGTGCCAGCAGCCAACAGGGGCGGTATGGCTACACCTTC | CASSQQGRYGYTF | TRBV3-1 | 13 | - | TRBJ1-2 | -
TGTGCCAGCAGCCTCCTCTCCAGACTAGACTCCTACGAGCAGTACTTC | CASSLLSRLDSYEQYF | TRBV7-8 | 16 | - | TRBJ2-7 | -
TGCAGTGCTAGAGATCTTCAGCGGGGGGCCCAAGAGACCCAGTACTTC | CSARDLQRGAQETQYF | TRBV20-1 | 16 | many | TRBJ2-5 | TRBD2
TGCAGTGCTAGAGCCCTCCTTCCGGGACAGGGGGCGTTTGAGCAGTACTTC | CSARALLPGQGAFEQYF | TRBV20-1 | 17 | many | TRBJ2-7 | TRBD1
TGTGCCAGCAGTTACCCCCTAGGAGGATACAATGAGCAGTTCTTC | CASSYPLGGYNEQFF | TRBV6-5 | 15 | few | TRBJ2-1 | -
TGTGCCAGCAGCCAGCAGTTGAACACTGAAGCTTTCTTT | CASSQQLNTEAFF | TRBV3-1 | 13 | - | TRBJ1-1 | -
TGTGCCAGCAGTCCGGACAGGGCGAACACCGGGGAGCTGTTTTTT | CASSPDRANTGELFF | TRBV6-5 | 15 | - | TRBJ2-2 | TRBD1